Listed here is a single T cell receptor (beta chain). The antigen remains undetermined. Trimming took off 4 bases at V and 2 bases at J, with 14 bases between the two ends. Germline lookup yields CDR1 LNHDA and CDR2 SQIVND (reference sequence). The CDR3 spans 15 residues. Clones were read by immunoSEQ multiplex PCR, and TCRdb kept only the in-frame ones, dropping some. The sample contains 45,000 or so clones, roughly nine tenths of which appear only once. This sample was taken from a study of T cells in localized non-small cell lung cancer. Findings of the study overall: Longer overall survival was linked to higher blood T cell density. Uninvolved neighboring lung showed the greatest T cell clonality, exceeding tumor.

Material: PBMCs, obtained before any cancer treatment. This sequence joins TRBV19 and TRBJ1-2; D unresolved. The sequence came from a man aged 35 to 69 with stage II lung adenocarcinoma. CDR3: CASSRLGSSNYGYTF. In DNA form, the CDR3 reads TGTGCCAGTAGTAGGCTAGGCAGCTCGAACTATGGCTACACCTTC.